These T cell receptor beta chains were read from a single sample in a study of blood T cell repertoires in COVID-19. The method was immunoSEQ multiplex PCR; TCRdb's version includes in-frame clones alone and lacks a portion of them. The sample yields 84,000 or so clones, 85% to 95% seen once. What was sequenced was peripheral blood. The receptors derive from a woman aged 60-75 years with active COVID-19. CDR3s include the opening cysteine and the closing phenylalanine or tryptophan. The order of the fields is D gene, clone size, V gene, J gene, CDR3 protein, CDR3 DNA. The D gene is left open where the match is weak. The size field is filled for only some rows; it gives once, few, many or a size class.

d_call: -; clone_size: -; v_call: TRBV12-3/TRBV12-4; j_call: TRBJ1-1; cdr3_aa: CASSPFGEGAFF; cdr3_nt: TGTGCCAGCAGCCCATTCGGGGAGGGAGCTTTCTTT
d_call: -; clone_size: -; v_call: TRBV5-4; j_call: TRBJ2-3; cdr3_aa: CASSPRTGSTDTQYF; cdr3_nt: TGTGCCAGCAGTCCCCGAACGGGTAGCACAGATACGCAGTATTTT
d_call: -; clone_size: -; v_call: TRBV2; j_call: TRBJ2-5; cdr3_aa: CASRDGGETQYF; cdr3_nt: TGTGCCAGCAGGGATGGAGGAGAGACCCAGTACTTC
d_call: -; clone_size: -; v_call: TRBV6-2/TRBV6-3; j_call: TRBJ1-6; cdr3_aa: CASSYSMGKGVYSPLHF; cdr3_nt: TGTGCCAGCAGTTACTCGATGGGCAAGGGGGTTTATTCACCCCTCCACTTT
d_call: -; clone_size: -; v_call: TRBV21-1; j_call: TRBJ1-3; cdr3_aa: CASSKAQAVSGNTIYF; cdr3_nt: TGTGCCAGCAGCAAAGCACAGGCGGTCTCTGGAAACACCATATATTTT
d_call: TRBD2; clone_size: -; v_call: TRBV27; j_call: TRBJ2-3; cdr3_aa: CASSWLRGGLDTQYF; cdr3_nt: TGTGCCAGCAGTTGGCTGCGCGGGGGGTTGGATACGCAGTATTTT
d_call: -; clone_size: -; v_call: TRBV6-5; j_call: TRBJ2-7; cdr3_aa: CASRGGGKSSYEQYF; cdr3_nt: TGTGCCAGCAGGGGAGGCGGGAAGAGCTCCTACGAGCAGTACTTC
d_call: -; clone_size: -; v_call: TRBV28; j_call: TRBJ1-2; cdr3_aa: CASSLRAGARGYTF; cdr3_nt: TGTGCCAGCAGTTTAAGGGCGGGGGCGCGGGGCTACACCTTC
d_call: -; clone_size: -; v_call: TRBV28; j_call: TRBJ1-6; cdr3_aa: CASSLLQGNSPLHF; cdr3_nt: TGTGCCAGCAGTCTACTACAGGGTAACTCACCCCTCCACTTT
d_call: TRBD2; clone_size: -; v_call: TRBV2; j_call: TRBJ2-2; cdr3_aa: CASSGLAGGLNTGELFF; cdr3_nt: TGTGCCAGTTCCGGACTAGCGGGGGGGTTAAACACCGGGGAGCTGTTTTTT
d_call: TRBD1; clone_size: -; v_call: TRBV7-6; j_call: TRBJ2-3; cdr3_aa: CASSFGQGGTDTQYF; cdr3_nt: TGTGCCAGCAGCTTTGGACAGGGCGGCACAGATACGCAGTATTTT
d_call: -; clone_size: few; v_call: TRBV18; j_call: TRBJ2-5; cdr3_aa: CASSPSDGTGAQYF; cdr3_nt: TGTGCCAGCTCACCTTCAGACGGTACGGGGGCCCAGTACTTC
d_call: -; clone_size: -; v_call: TRBV15; j_call: TRBJ1-3; cdr3_aa: CATSRDLLSSGNTIYF; cdr3_nt: TGTGCCACCAGCAGAGACCTTCTTAGCTCTGGAAACACCATATATTTT
d_call: TRBD2; clone_size: -; v_call: TRBV7-8; j_call: TRBJ2-7; cdr3_aa: CASSVMTSGRMYEQYF; cdr3_nt: TGTGCCAGCAGCGTTATGACTAGCGGGAGGATGTACGAGCAGTACTTC
d_call: -; clone_size: -; v_call: TRBV18; j_call: TRBJ2-6; cdr3_aa: CASSPRPDTAGANVLTF; cdr3_nt: TGTGCCAGCTCACCCCGTCCGGACACCGCTGGGGCCAACGTCCTGACTTTC
d_call: -; clone_size: -; v_call: TRBV7-9; j_call: TRBJ1-4; cdr3_aa: CASSLGQASTNEKLFF; cdr3_nt: TGTGCCAGCAGCTTAGGACAAGCATCAACTAATGAAAAACTGTTTTTT
d_call: TRBD2; clone_size: -; v_call: TRBV28; j_call: TRBJ2-7; cdr3_aa: CASSILAGGVDEQYF; cdr3_nt: TGTGCCAGCAGTATACTAGCGGGAGGGGTTGACGAGCAGTACTTC
d_call: -; clone_size: -; v_call: TRBV2; j_call: TRBJ1-1; cdr3_aa: CASNERELNTEAFF; cdr3_nt: TGTGCCAGCAACGAACGGGAGTTGAACACTGAAGCTTTCTTT
d_call: TRBD2; clone_size: -; v_call: TRBV3-1/TRBV3-2; j_call: TRBJ2-5; cdr3_aa: CASSLAGGTVQETQYF; cdr3_nt: TGTGCCAGCAGCCTAGCGGGGGGTACCGTCCAAGAGACCCAGTACTTC
d_call: TRBD1; clone_size: -; v_call: TRBV10-3; j_call: TRBJ2-2; cdr3_aa: CAISRTGRTGELFF; cdr3_nt: TGTGCCATCAGTCGGACAGGGAGGACCGGGGAGCTGTTTTTT
d_call: -; clone_size: -; v_call: TRBV28; j_call: TRBJ1-2; cdr3_aa: CASTPGSVYGYTF; cdr3_nt: TGTGCCAGCACTCCTGGCAGCGTATATGGCTACACCTTC
d_call: -; clone_size: -; v_call: TRBV5-6; j_call: TRBJ2-5; cdr3_aa: CASSSLAKGETQYF; cdr3_nt: TGTGCCAGCAGCTCTCTAGCGAAAGGGGAGACCCAGTACTTC
d_call: -; clone_size: -; v_call: TRBV28; j_call: TRBJ1-1; cdr3_aa: CASITHPGGAENTEAFF; cdr3_nt: TGTGCCAGCATTACCCACCCCGGCGGGGCTGAAAATACTGAAGCTTTCTTT
d_call: TRBD1; clone_size: once; v_call: TRBV25-1; j_call: TRBJ2-1; cdr3_aa: CASSLVTGTGNYNEQFF; cdr3_nt: TGTGCCAGCAGTCTAGTTACGGGGACAGGGAACTACAATGAGCAGTTCTTC
d_call: TRBD1; clone_size: -; v_call: TRBV19; j_call: TRBJ2-3; cdr3_aa: CASRGQGTSVTDTQYF; cdr3_nt: TGTGCCAGTAGGGGACAGGGCACCTCTGTCACAGATACGCAGTATTTT
d_call: -; clone_size: few; v_call: TRBV28; j_call: TRBJ2-7; cdr3_aa: CARATGTRTAAYEQYF; cdr3_nt: TGTGCCAGGGCGACAGGAACGCGAACAGCGGCCTACGAGCAGTACTTC
d_call: -; clone_size: -; v_call: TRBV9; j_call: TRBJ2-2; cdr3_aa: CASSVDGSTGELFF; cdr3_nt: TGTGCCAGCAGCGTAGACGGGTCCACCGGGGAGCTGTTTTTT
d_call: TRBD2; clone_size: -; v_call: TRBV10-1; j_call: TRBJ2-1; cdr3_aa: CASSDRRTSGPGNEQFF; cdr3_nt: TGCGCCAGCAGTGACCGCCGGACTAGCGGCCCTGGGAATGAGCAGTTCTTC
d_call: -; clone_size: -; v_call: TRBV10-3; j_call: TRBJ1-5; cdr3_aa: CAISDDSNSNQPQHF; cdr3_nt: TGTGCCATCAGTGATGACAGTAATAGCAATCAGCCCCAGCATTTT
d_call: -; clone_size: -; v_call: TRBV25-1; j_call: TRBJ1-1; cdr3_aa: CASSSGGLSATEAFF; cdr3_nt: TGTGCCAGCAGTAGCGGGGGACTCTCGGCCACTGAAGCTTTCTTT
d_call: TRBD1; clone_size: -; v_call: TRBV7-2; j_call: TRBJ1-2; cdr3_aa: CASSLEGDRAHTF; cdr3_nt: TGTGCCAGCAGCTTAGAAGGGGACAGGGCCCACACCTTC
d_call: TRBD1; clone_size: -; v_call: TRBV9; j_call: TRBJ1-5; cdr3_aa: CASSRQGGPYSNQPQHF; cdr3_nt: TGTGCCAGCAGCCGACAGGGGGGGCCTTATAGCAATCAGCCCCAGCATTTT
d_call: TRBD1; clone_size: -; v_call: TRBV28; j_call: TRBJ1-1; cdr3_aa: CASSRPGGLNTEAFF; cdr3_nt: TGTGCCAGCAGCCGGCCAGGGGGCTTGAACACTGAAGCTTTCTTT
d_call: TRBD1; clone_size: -; v_call: TRBV28; j_call: TRBJ2-6; cdr3_aa: CASSFPAGQGGSGANVLTF; cdr3_nt: TGTGCCAGCAGTTTCCCCGCGGGACAGGGGGGCTCTGGGGCCAACGTCCTGACTTTC
d_call: -; clone_size: -; v_call: TRBV7-2; j_call: TRBJ1-1; cdr3_aa: CASSQRSGREEAFF; cdr3_nt: TGTGCCAGCAGCCAGCGTTCTGGGAGAGAGGAAGCTTTCTTT
d_call: -; clone_size: -; v_call: TRBV7-9; j_call: TRBJ2-3; cdr3_aa: CASSFDRSTDTQYF; cdr3_nt: TGTGCCAGCAGCTTTGACAGGTCCACAGATACGCAGTATTTT
d_call: -; clone_size: -; v_call: TRBV11-2; j_call: TRBJ2-2; cdr3_aa: CASSQASGELFF; cdr3_nt: TGTGCCAGCAGCCAGGCCTCCGGGGAGCTGTTTTTT
d_call: TRBD2; clone_size: -; v_call: TRBV7-9; j_call: TRBJ2-1; cdr3_aa: CASSSMGSGNSYNEQFF; cdr3_nt: TGTGCCAGCAGCTCCATGGGAAGCGGGAACTCCTACAATGAGCAGTTCTTC
d_call: TRBD2; clone_size: -; v_call: TRBV18; j_call: TRBJ2-3; cdr3_aa: CASSPSASGLDTQYF; cdr3_nt: TGTGCCAGCTCACCATCGGCTAGCGGGCTGGATACGCAGTATTTT